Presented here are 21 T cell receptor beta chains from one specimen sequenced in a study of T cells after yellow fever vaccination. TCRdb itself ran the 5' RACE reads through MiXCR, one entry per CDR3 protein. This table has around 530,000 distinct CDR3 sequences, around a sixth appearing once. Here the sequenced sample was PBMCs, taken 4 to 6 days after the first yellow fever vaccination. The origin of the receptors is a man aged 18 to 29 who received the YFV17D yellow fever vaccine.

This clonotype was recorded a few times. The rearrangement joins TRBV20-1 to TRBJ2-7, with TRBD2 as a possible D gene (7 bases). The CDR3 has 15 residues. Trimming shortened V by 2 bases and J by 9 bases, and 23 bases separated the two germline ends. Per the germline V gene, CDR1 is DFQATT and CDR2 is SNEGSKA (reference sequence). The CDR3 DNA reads TGCAGTGCTAGATCTACAGCGGGAACAGGGATGTGGCAGTACGTC. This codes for CSARSTAGTGMWQYV.

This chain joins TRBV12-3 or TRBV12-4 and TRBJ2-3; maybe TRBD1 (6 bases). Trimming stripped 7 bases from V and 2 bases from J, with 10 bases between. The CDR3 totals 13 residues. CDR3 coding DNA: TGTGCCAGCACCCAGGGGATCACAGATACGCAGTATTTT. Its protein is CASTQGITDTQYF.

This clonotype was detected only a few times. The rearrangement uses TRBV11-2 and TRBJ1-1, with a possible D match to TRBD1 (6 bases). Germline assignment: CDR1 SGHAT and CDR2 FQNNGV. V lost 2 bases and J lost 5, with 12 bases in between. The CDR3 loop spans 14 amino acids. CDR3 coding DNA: TGTGCCAGCAGCTTAACAGGGAGGGGGACTGAAGCTTTCTTT. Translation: CASSLTGRGTEAFF.

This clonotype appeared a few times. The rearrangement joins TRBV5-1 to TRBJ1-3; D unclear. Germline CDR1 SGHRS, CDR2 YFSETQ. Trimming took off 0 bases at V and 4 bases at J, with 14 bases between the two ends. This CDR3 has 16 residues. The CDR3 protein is CASSLAGRLSGNTIYF. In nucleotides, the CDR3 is TGCGCCAGCAGCTTGGCCGGACGGCTAAGCGGAAACACCATATATTTT. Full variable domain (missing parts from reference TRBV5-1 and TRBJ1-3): KAGVTQTPRYLIKTRGQQVTLSCSPISGHRSVSWYQQTPGQGLQFLFEYFSETQRNKGNFPGRFSGRQFSNSRSEMNVSTLELGDSALYLCASSLAGRLSGNTIYFGEGSWLTVV.

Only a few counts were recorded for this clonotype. Here the CDR3 reads CASSGQSSDTQYF. CDR3 nucleotide sequence: TGCGCCAGCAGCGGACAGTCTTCGGATACGCAGTATTTT. The chain combines TRBV4-1 with TRBJ2-3, with D tentatively TRBD1 (6 bases). Trimming cost V 5 bases and J 6 bases, with 12 bases left between them. The CDR3 consists of 13 residues. Germline V gives CDR1 MGHRA, CDR2 YSYEKL.

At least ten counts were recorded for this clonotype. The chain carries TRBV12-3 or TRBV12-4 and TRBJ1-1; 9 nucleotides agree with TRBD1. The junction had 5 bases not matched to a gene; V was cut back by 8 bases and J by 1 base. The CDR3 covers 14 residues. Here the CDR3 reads CASGPTGGNTEAFF. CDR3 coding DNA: TGTGCCAGCGGCCCGACAGGGGGGAACACTGAAGCTTTCTTT.

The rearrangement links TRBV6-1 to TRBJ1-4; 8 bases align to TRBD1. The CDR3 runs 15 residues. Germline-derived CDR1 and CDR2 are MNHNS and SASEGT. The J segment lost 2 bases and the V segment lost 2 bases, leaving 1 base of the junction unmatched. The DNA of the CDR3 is TGTGCCAGCAGTGAAAGGGACAGGACTAATGAAAAACTGTTTTTT. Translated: CASSERDRTNEKLFF.

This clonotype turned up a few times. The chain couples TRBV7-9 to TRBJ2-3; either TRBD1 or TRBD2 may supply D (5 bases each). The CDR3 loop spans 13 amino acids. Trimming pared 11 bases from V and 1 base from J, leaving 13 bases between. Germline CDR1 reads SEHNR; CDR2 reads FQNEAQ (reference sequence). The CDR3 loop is CAAGTGGTDTQYF. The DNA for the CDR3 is TGTGCCGCAGGGACCGGGGGCACAGATACGCAGTATTTT.

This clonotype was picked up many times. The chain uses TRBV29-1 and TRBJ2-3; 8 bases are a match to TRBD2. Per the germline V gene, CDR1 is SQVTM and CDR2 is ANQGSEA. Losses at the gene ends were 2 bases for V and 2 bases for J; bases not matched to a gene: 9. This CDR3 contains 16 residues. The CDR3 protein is CSVERASGRHTDTQYF. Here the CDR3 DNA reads TGCAGCGTTGAAAGGGCTAGCGGGCGTCACACAGATACGCAGTATTTT.

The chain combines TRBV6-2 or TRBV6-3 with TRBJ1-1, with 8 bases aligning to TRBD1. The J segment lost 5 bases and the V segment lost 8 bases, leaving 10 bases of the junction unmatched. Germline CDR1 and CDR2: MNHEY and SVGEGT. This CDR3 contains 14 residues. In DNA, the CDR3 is TGTGCCAGCCGCACCACGACAGGGGAAACTGAAGCTTTCTTT. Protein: CASRTTTGETEAFF.

CDR3 DNA: TGTGCCAGCGTTGGGGGAAGCAATCAGCCCCAGCATTTT. Translated: CASVGGSNQPQHF. The chain is built from TRBV28 and TRBJ1-5; D possibly corresponds to TRBD1 (5 bases). Deletions cut 8 bases from V and 1 base from J, with 9 bases between. The germline gives CDR1 MDHEN, CDR2 SYDVKM. This CDR3 has 13 amino acids.

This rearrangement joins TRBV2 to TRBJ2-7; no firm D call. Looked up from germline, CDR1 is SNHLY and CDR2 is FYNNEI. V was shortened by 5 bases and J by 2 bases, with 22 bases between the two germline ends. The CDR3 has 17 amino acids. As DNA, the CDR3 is TGTGCCAGCAGTACAACGAGAGCCCGTCCACCTCCCTACGAGCAGTACTTC. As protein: CASSTTRARPPPYEQYF.

This CDR3 is CASSYGHSYTGELFF. The CDR3 DNA reads as TGTGCCAGCAGCTACGGACACTCCTACACCGGGGAGCTGTTTTTT. The genes are TRBV7-3 and TRBJ2-2; perhaps TRBD1 as D (5 bases). The germline V gene encodes CDR1 SGHTA and CDR2 FQGTGA. CDR3 length: 15 residues. The V gene lost 4 bases and the J gene lost 3 bases, with 12 bases spanning the gap. Drawing the rest from reference TRBV7-3 and TRBJ2-2, the complete variable domain is GAGVSQTPSNKVTEKGKYVELRCDPISGHTALYWYRQSLGQGPEFLIYFQGTGAADDSGLPNDRFFAVRPEGSVSTLKIQRTERGDSAVYLCASSYGHSYTGELFFGEGSRLTVL.

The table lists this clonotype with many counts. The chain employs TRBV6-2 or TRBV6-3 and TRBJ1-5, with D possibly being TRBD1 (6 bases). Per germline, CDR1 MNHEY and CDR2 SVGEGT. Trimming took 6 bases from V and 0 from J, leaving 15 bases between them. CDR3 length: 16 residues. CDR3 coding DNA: TGTGCCAGCAGAAAACGGACAGACCTTAGCAATCAGCCCCAGCATTTT. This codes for CASRKRTDLSNQPQHF.

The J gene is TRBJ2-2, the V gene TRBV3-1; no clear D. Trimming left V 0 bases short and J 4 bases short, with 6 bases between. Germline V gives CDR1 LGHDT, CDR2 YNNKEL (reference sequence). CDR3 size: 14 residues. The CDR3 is CASSQDGTTGELFF. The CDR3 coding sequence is TGTGCCAGCAGCCAAGATGGTACCACCGGGGAGCTGTTTTTT.

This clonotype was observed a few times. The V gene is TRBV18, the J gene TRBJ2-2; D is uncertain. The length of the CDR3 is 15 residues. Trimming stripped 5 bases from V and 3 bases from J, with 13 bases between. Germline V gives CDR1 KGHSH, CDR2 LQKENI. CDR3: CASSGQRPYTGELFF. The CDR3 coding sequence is TGTGCCAGCTCAGGCCAGCGTCCTTACACCGGGGAGCTGTTTTTT.

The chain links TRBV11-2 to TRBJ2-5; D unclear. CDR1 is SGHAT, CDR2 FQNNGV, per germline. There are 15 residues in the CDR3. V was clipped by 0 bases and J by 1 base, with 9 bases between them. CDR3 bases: TGTGCCAGCAGCTTAGAAGTTCGATTCCAAGAGACCCAGTACTTC. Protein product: CASSLEVRFQETQYF.

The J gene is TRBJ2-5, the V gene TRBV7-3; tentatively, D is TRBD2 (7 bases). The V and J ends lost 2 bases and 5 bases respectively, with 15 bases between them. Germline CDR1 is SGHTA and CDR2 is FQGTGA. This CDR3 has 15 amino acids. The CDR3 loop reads CASSLVGGGAETQYF. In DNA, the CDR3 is TGTGCCAGCAGCTTAGTAGGTGGGGGGGCCGAGACCCAGTACTTC.

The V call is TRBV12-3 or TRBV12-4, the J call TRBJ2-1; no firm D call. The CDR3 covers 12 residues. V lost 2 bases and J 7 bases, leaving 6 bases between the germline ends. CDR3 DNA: TGTGCCAGCAGTTTACTGTTGAATGAGCAGTTCTTC. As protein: CASSLLLNEQFF.

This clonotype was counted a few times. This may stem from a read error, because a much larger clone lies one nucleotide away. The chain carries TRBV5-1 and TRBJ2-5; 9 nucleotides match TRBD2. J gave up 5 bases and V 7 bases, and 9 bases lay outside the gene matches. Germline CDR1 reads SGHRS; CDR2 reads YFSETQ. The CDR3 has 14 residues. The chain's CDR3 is CASFRGTSSETQYF. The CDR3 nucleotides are TGCGCCAGCTTCCGAGGGACTAGCAGTGAGACCCAGTACTTC.

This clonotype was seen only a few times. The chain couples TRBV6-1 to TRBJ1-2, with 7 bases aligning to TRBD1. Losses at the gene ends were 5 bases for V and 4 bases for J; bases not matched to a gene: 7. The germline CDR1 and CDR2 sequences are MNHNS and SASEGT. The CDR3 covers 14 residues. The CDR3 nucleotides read TGTGCCAGCAGTCTAAGGACAGGTGCCTATGGCTACACCTTC. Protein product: CASSLRTGAYGYTF.